Below, 15 T cell receptor beta chains from the same sample are listed, as sequenced in a study of human T cells and chemical hapten exposure. From the RACE reads, TCRdb called clonotypes with MiXCR, one entry per CDR3 protein. The sample records about 84,000 distinct CDR3 sequences, 8.5% to 12% being singletons. The time point here: patch test 2, 6 weeks after DPC sensitization. Indicated treatment: therapeutic diphenylcyclopropenone sensitization with weekly scalp DPC. This specimen consisted of whole blood, obtained in connection with sensitization to the hapten diphenylcyclopropenone (DPC). All receptors derive from a woman aged 45-65 years with alopecia areata. Some clones in this sample may be carry-over from other donors' samples.

This chain links TRBV15 with TRBJ2-1; 7 bases map to TRBD2. Losses at the gene ends were 0 bases for V and 4 bases for J; bases not matched to a gene: 9. Germline V gene data show CDR1 as LNHNV and CDR2 as YYDKDF (reference sequence). This CDR3 contains 17 residues. CDR3 sequence reads: CATSRESSGNPYNEQFF. The CDR3 coding sequence is TGTGCCACCAGCAGAGAATCAAGCGGGAACCCTTACAATGAGCAGTTCTTC.

By sample fraction, this clonotype is medium-sized (0.01 to 0.1%). The chain is built from TRBV30 and TRBJ1-6; no clear D. Between the trimmed V and J ends, which lost 4 bases and 8 bases, there was a span of 12 bases. Germline V gene data show CDR1 as GTSNPN and CDR2 as SVGIG (reference sequence). The CDR3 sequence is 13 residues long. The CDR3, as DNA: TGTGCCTGGAAAGGGTGGGCGGATTCACCCCTCCACTTT. Protein: CAWKGWADSPLHF.

This clonotype was picked up many times. The chain is built from TRBV7-2 and TRBJ2-3, with D perhaps given as TRBD1 or TRBD2 (5 bases each). Germline-derived CDR1 and CDR2 are SGHTA and FQGNSA. CDR3 length: 12 residues. The V gene lost 10 bases and the J gene lost 4 bases, with 12 bases spanning the gap. The CDR3 sequence: CATGTRADTQYF. CDR3 bases: TGTGCCACCGGGACGAGGGCAGATACGCAGTATTTT.

This clonotype has a count of ten or more. The gene calls are TRBV5-1 and TRBJ2-5; 8 bases map to TRBD1. CDR1 and CDR2 from the germline V gene are SGHRS and YFSETQ. Losses at the gene ends were 0 bases for V and 6 bases for J; bases not matched to a gene: 10. The CDR3 spans 16 residues. CDR3 residues: CASSLGVSTGEKTQYF. For the CDR3, the DNA is TGCGCCAGCAGCTTGGGGGTATCGACAGGGGAAAAGACCCAGTACTTC.

This sequence joins TRBV3-1 and TRBJ2-1, with D uncertain. V lost 1 base and J lost 9, with 7 bases in between. The CDR3 runs 12 residues. Germline V lookup: CDR1 LGHDT, CDR2 YNNKEL (reference sequence). CDR3: CASSQVLSEQFF. The CDR3 nucleotides read TGTGCCAGCAGCCAAGTTCTGTCTGAGCAGTTCTTC.

This clonotype was observed at least ten times. The J gene is TRBJ2-7, the V gene TRBV7-2; D may be TRBD2 (6 bases). The CDR3 has 14 residues. Germline values: CDR1 SGHTA, CDR2 FQGNSA. V was shortened by 0 bases and J by 2 bases, with 8 bases between the two germline ends. CDR3 sequence reads: CASSLARDTYEQYF. CDR3 nucleotide sequence: TGTGCCAGCAGCTTAGCGCGGGATACCTACGAGCAGTACTTC.

This clonotype was observed at least ten times. This CDR3 fails to terminate in the conserved phenylalanine or tryptophan, so it likely reflects a read error. The rearrangement joins TRBV7-9 to TRBJ2-5; 7 bases align to TRBD2. J gave up 5 bases and V 6 bases, and 9 bases lay outside the gene matches. The CDR3 runs 14 residues. CDR1 is SEHNR and CDR2 is FQNEAQ in the germline V gene (reference sequence). In DNA form, the CDR3 reads TGTGCCAGCAGACCACGGGAGGTCCGGGAGACCCAGTACTCC. This translates into CASRPREVRETQYS.

This clonotype was recorded many times. The chain links TRBV9 to TRBJ1-4; D not certain. CDR3 size: 15 residues. V lost 3 bases and J lost 0, with 9 bases in between. CDR1 is SGDLS and CDR2 is YYNGEE in the germline V gene. For the CDR3, the DNA is TGTGCCAGCAGCGCCTCAGTTGCAACTAATGAAAAACTGTTTTTT. This codes for CASSASVATNEKLFF.

The V and J genes are TRBV3-1 and TRBJ2-2, with D maybe TRBD2 (5 bases). Germline V gives CDR1 LGHDT, CDR2 YNNKEL (reference sequence). V was shortened by 7 bases and J by 5 bases, with 14 bases between the two germline ends. The CDR3 contains 14 residues. The CDR3 here is CASTMRAETGELFF. The CDR3 coding sequence is TGTGCCAGCACCATGCGGGCAGAGACCGGGGAGCTGTTTTTT. The full variable domain, with the rest looked up from reference TRBV3-1 and TRBJ2-2, is DTAVSQTPKYLVTQMGNDKSIKCEQNLGHDTMYWYKQDSKKFLKIMFSYNNKELIINETVPNRFSPKSPDKAHLNLHINSLELGDSAVYFCASTMRAETGELFFGEGSRLTVL.

The V gene is TRBV20-1, the J gene TRBJ2-3, with D perhaps given as TRBD1 or TRBD2 (5 bases each). Per the germline V gene, CDR1 is DFQATT and CDR2 is SNEGSKA (reference sequence). V lost 3 bases, J lost 0 bases, and 13 bases lay in between. The CDR3 has 15 amino acids. The CDR3 loop reads CSASPPGASTDTQYF. The CDR3 region has the DNA TGCAGTGCTAGCCCACCCGGGGCTAGCACAGATACGCAGTATTTT.

This chain uses TRBV7-2 with TRBJ2-1, with 10 bases fitting TRBD2. Germline loops: CDR1 SGHTA, CDR2 FQGNSA. CDR3 length: 16 amino acids. Unmatched junction bases numbered 2, after V lost 0 bases and J lost 3 bases. CDR3 region: CASSLAASGSYNEQFF. The CDR3 DNA follows: TGTGCCAGCAGCTTAGCGGCTAGCGGGAGCTACAATGAGCAGTTCTTC.

V is TRBV11-3 and J is TRBJ2-3, with 9 bases lining up with TRBD2. The CDR3 sequence is 17 residues long. The germline V gene encodes CDR1 SGHNT and CDR2 YENEEA. Trimming removed 3 bases from V and 1 base from J; junction bases left unmatched: 8. CDR3 sequence reads: CASSLSLAGPGTDTQYF. In DNA form, the CDR3 reads TGTGCCAGCAGCTTGAGTCTAGCGGGGCCCGGCACAGATACGCAGTATTTT. The full variable domain, completed using reference TRBV11-3 and TRBJ2-3, is EAGVVQSPRYKIIEKKQPVAFWCNPISGHNTLYWYLQNLGQGPELLIRYENEEAVDDSQLPKDRFSAERLKGVDSTLKIQPAELGDSAVYLCASSLSLAGPGTDTQYFGPGTRLTVL.

This clonotype appeared a few times. In nucleotides, the CDR3 is TGTGCCACCAGCAGAGATAACGCTGGGGGTACAACTTTCTTT. The encoded protein is CATSRDNAGGTTFF. This chain joins TRBV15 and TRBJ1-1; the D gene is possibly TRBD1 (5 bases). The germline V gene has CDR1 LNHNV and CDR2 YYDKDF (reference sequence). V was shortened by 0 bases and J by 12 bases, with 17 bases between the two germline ends. The CDR3 is 14 residues long.

The rearrangement joins TRBV5-1 to TRBJ1-5; D might be TRBD1 (6 bases). CDR3 length equals 15 residues. Germline V CDR1 and CDR2: SGHRS, YFSETQ. Trimming cost V 3 bases and J 4 bases, with 14 bases left between them. For the CDR3, the DNA is TGCGCCAGCAGCTCCGGGGACATCCCTAATCAGCCCCAGCATTTT. Translated, it gives CASSSGDIPNQPQHF. The complete variable domain, with remaining parts taken from reference TRBV5-1 and TRBJ1-5, reads KAGVTQTPRYLIKTRGQQVTLSCSPISGHRSVSWYQQTPGQGLQFLFEYFSETQRNKGNFPGRFSGRQFSNSRSEMNVSTLELGDSALYLCASSSGDIPNQPQHFGDGTRLSIL.

In its sample, this clonotype was seen a few times. The V call is TRBV18, the J call TRBJ1-4; possible D gene TRBD1, 6 bases. V was cut by 3 bases and J by 4 bases, with 9 bases left in between. The CDR3 totals 14 residues. Germline CDR1 is KGHSH and CDR2 is LQKENI. CDR3 in amino acids: CASSPGQLNEKLFF. Written as DNA, the CDR3 is TGTGCCAGCTCACCCGGACAGCTTAATGAAAAACTGTTTTTT.